The rows below give T cell receptor beta chains drawn from one sample of a study of long-term antiretroviral therapy in people with HIV. The method was immunoSEQ multiplex PCR; TCRdb's version includes in-frame clones alone and lacks a portion of them. The data contain over 25,000 clones, 86% of them singletons. The starting material was unsorted PBMCs, obtained 0.8 years after starting antiretroviral therapy. The receptors were sampled from a woman younger than 45 with HIV. The CDR3 runs from the conserved cysteine through the conserved F or W. D genes are given only for firm matches. Only part of the rows carry a size: once, few, many, or a class if the clone is expanded.

V gene	clone size	J gene	D gene	CDR3 protein	CDR3 DNA
TRBV5-6	-	TRBJ2-3	-	CASSLYTGDSTDTQYF	TGTGCCAGCAGCTTGTACACAGGTGATAGCACAGATACGCAGTATTTT
TRBV10-1	-	TRBJ2-2	-	CASSGEAGELFF	TGCGCCAGCAGTGGGGAAGCCGGGGAGCTGTTTTTT
TRBV10-3	once	TRBJ2-6	TRBD2	CAITGGGSGGSGANVLTF	TGTGCCATCACCGGGGGGGGTAGCGGGGGCTCTGGGGCCAACGTCCTGACTTTC
TRBV4-1	-	TRBJ1-2	-	CASSQDPHIFGYGYTF	TGCGCCAGCAGCCAAGATCCTCATATTTTCGGGTATGGCTACACCTTC
TRBV10-3	few	TRBJ2-5	-	CAISEGGNTQYF	TGTGCCATCAGTGAGGGGGGGAATACCCAGTACTTC
TRBV19	once	TRBJ2-1	-	CASSIISGSYNEQFF	TGTGCCAGTAGTATAATATCCGGATCCTACAATGAGCAGTTCTTC
TRBV6-1	-	TRBJ2-4	TRBD2	CASSLAGGAKNIQYF	TGTGCCAGCAGTCTAGCGGGGGGGGCCAAAAACATTCAGTACTTC
TRBV9	once	TRBJ1-3	-	CASSAGSSGNTIYF	TGTGCCAGCAGCGCCGGTAGCTCTGGAAACACCATATATTTT
TRBV9	-	TRBJ2-1	TRBD1	CASSVTGGSYNEQFF	TGTGCCAGCAGCGTTACAGGGGGATCCTACAATGAGCAGTTCTTC
TRBV10-3	-	TRBJ1-5	-	CAISESQGAGQPQHF	TGTGCCATCAGTGAGTCCCAGGGAGCGGGTCAGCCCCAGCATTTT
TRBV4-1	-	TRBJ2-2	-	CASSQDKAPGELFF	TGCGCCAGCAGCCAAGATAAGGCCCCCGGGGAGCTGTTTTTT
TRBV7-6	-	TRBJ2-2	-	CASSSGTVLNTGELFF	TGTGCCAGCAGCTCCGGGACGGTACTAAACACCGGGGAGCTGTTTTTT
TRBV6-4	-	TRBJ2-3	-	CASSLRDTETDTQYF	TGTGCCAGCAGCTTACGGGACACCGAAACAGATACGCAGTATTTT
TRBV30	-	TRBJ2-2	TRBD2	CAWTQRGTSRVGELFF	TGTGCCTGGACCCAGCGGGGGACTAGCAGGGTCGGGGAGCTGTTTTTT
TRBV11-2	-	TRBJ1-3	-	CASSLGPGRGVPGNTIYF	TGTGCCAGCAGCTTAGGCCCAGGAAGGGGGGTCCCTGGAAACACCATATATTTT
TRBV30	-	TRBJ1-3	-	CAFGLISGNTIYF	TGTGCCTTTGGCCTTATTTCTGGAAACACCATATATTTT
TRBV7-2	-	TRBJ1-2	-	CASSPGRVYSNYGYTF	TGTGCCAGCAGCCCCGGCAGGGTTTACTCTAACTATGGCTACACCTTC
TRBV20-1	-	TRBJ1-2	-	CSARSPRGYTF	TGCAGTGCTAGAAGCCCAAGGGGCTACACCTTC
TRBV12-5	-	TRBJ1-2	TRBD1	CASGLAGQGPDGYTF	TGTGCTAGTGGTTTGGCCGGACAGGGCCCCGATGGCTACACCTTC
TRBV2	-	TRBJ1-6	-	CASSGGSLNNSPLHF	TGTGCCAGCAGTGGCGGCAGCTTAAACAATTCACCCCTCCACTTT
TRBV11-2	few	TRBJ2-2	-	CASSLADREGVLFF	TGTGCCAGCAGCTTAGCGGACAGGGAGGGGGTGCTGTTTTTT
TRBV15	-	TRBJ1-2	-	CATSFRTDNYGYTF	TGTGCCACCAGCTTTCGGACAGACAACTATGGCTACACCTTC
TRBV7-2	-	TRBJ1-5	-	CASSLYRGGGQPQHF	TGTGCCAGCAGCTTATACCGAGGGGGAGGACAGCCCCAGCATTTT
TRBV6-1	-	TRBJ1-1	-	CASSEAIRPEAFF	TGTGCCAGCAGTGAAGCCATCCGCCCGGAAGCTTTCTTT
TRBV29-1	few	TRBJ1-2	-	CSVGGGAYGYTF	TGCAGCGTGGGCGGAGGCGCCTATGGCTACACCTTC
TRBV6-6	-	TRBJ1-3	TRBD1	CASSARGSGNTIYF	TGTGCCAGCAGTGCCAGGGGGTCGGGAAACACCATATATTTT
TRBV5-1	few	TRBJ1-6	TRBD1	CASSRTGADGVNSPLHF	TGCGCCAGCAGCCGGACAGGGGCCGATGGGGTGAATTCACCCCTCCACTTT
TRBV10-3	-	TRBJ1-2	TRBD1	CAISGSKQGAVRYGYTF	TGTGCCATCAGTGGGAGTAAACAGGGGGCAGTGCGCTATGGCTACACCTTC
TRBV30	once	TRBJ1-4	-	CAWRAGTSGRGEKLFF	TGTGCCTGGAGGGCAGGGACATCGGGGCGGGGGGAAAAACTGTTTTTT
TRBV5-1	-	TRBJ2-2	-	CASSYTGLTGELFF	TGCGCCAGCAGCTACACAGGGTTAACGGGGGAGCTGTTTTTT
TRBV5-1	once	TRBJ1-1	-	CASSFEGPSYTEAFF	TGCGCCAGCAGCTTCGAGGGGCCCTCATACACTGAAGCTTTCTTT
TRBV18	-	TRBJ2-2	-	CASSWQTNTGELFF	TGTGCCAGCTCTTGGCAGACGAACACCGGGGAGCTGTTTTTT
TRBV14	-	TRBJ1-2	-	CASSQDRTRDGYTF	TGTGCCAGCAGCCAAGATCGTACGAGGGATGGCTACACCTTC
TRBV5-6	once	TRBJ2-3	TRBD1	CASSFGQGTDTQYF	TGTGCCAGCAGCTTCGGACAGGGGACAGATACGCAGTATTTT
TRBV19	-	TRBJ2-3	-	CASSPLRDLSTDTQYF	TGTGCCAGTAGTCCTCTCAGGGATTTGAGCACAGATACGCAGTATTTT
TRBV5-1	-	TRBJ2-5	-	CASSDGTGANQYF	TGCGCCAGCAGCGACGGGACCGGGGCAAACCAGTACTTC
TRBV19	-	TRBJ1-2	TRBD1	CASSSGQAYGYTF	TGTGCCAGTAGTTCGGGACAGGCCTATGGCTACACCTTC
TRBV10-2	-	TRBJ1-2	-	CASRETESNGYTF	TGCGCCAGCAGAGAAACAGAGTCTAATGGCTACACCTTC
TRBV19	-	TRBJ2-1	TRBD1	CASSIGQGVYNEQFF	TGTGCCAGTAGTATAGGGCAGGGGGTCTACAATGAGCAGTTCTTC
TRBV6-1	-	TRBJ2-6	TRBD1	CASSDLAGGVTMTGAF	TGTGCCAGCAGTGATTTGGCAGGGGGCGTGACCATGACTGGGGCTTTC
TRBV5-1	few	TRBJ1-6	-	CASSLFSDNSPLHF	TGCGCCAGCAGCTTGTTCAGCGATAATTCACCCCTCCACTTT